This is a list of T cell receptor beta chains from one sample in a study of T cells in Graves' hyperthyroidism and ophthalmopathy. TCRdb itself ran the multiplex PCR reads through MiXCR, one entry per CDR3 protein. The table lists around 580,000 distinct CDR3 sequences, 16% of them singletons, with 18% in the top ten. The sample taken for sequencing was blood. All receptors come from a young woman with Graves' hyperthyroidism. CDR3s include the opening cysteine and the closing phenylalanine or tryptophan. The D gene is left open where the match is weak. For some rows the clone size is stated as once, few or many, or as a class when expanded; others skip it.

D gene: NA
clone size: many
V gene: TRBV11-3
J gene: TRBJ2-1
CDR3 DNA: TGTGCCAGCAGCTTATATGGCACTTACAATGAGCAGTTCTTC
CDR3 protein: CASSLYGTYNEQFF

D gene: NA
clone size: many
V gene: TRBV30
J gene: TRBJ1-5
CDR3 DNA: TGTGCCTGGAGTGTACAAGGAGGGGGTAGCAATCAGCCCCAGCATTTT
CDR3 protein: CAWSVQGGGSNQPQHF

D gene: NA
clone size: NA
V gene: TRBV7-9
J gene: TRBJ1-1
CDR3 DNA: TGTGCCAGCAGCTTAGTAACAGGGAAAACTGAAGCTTTCTTT
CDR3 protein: CASSLVTGKTEAFF

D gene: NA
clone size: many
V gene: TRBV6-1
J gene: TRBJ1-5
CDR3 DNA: TGTGCCAGCGCGACAGATAACGATCAGCCCCAGCATTTT
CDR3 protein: CASATDNDQPQHF

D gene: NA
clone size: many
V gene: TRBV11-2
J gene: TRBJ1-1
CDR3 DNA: TGTGCCAGCAGCGCCAGACAGATTAACACTGAAGCTTTCTTT
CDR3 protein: CASSARQINTEAFF

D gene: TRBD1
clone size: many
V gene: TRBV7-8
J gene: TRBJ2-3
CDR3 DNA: TGTGCCAGCAGCCCCAGGCCTCAGACAGGGCGCACAGATACGCAGTATTTT
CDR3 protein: CASSPRPQTGRTDTQYF

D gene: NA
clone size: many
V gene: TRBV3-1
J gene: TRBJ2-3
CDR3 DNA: TGTGCCAGCAGCACAGGATACTGGCGGTACACAGATACGCAGTATTTT
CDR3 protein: CASSTGYWRYTDTQYF

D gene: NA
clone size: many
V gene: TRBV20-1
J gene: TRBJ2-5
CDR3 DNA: TGCAGTGCTAATCCGGGGGTCGGAGTGACCCAGTACTTC
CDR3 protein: CSANPGVGVTQYF

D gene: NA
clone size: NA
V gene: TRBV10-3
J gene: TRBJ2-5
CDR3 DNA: TGTGCCATCAGTGACGGGGGTCGAGAGACCCAGTACTTC
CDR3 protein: CAISDGGRETQYF

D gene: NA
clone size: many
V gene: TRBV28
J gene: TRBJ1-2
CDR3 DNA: TGTGCCAGCAGTTTTTCCGCGTGGCAGGGTGACTATGGCTACACCTTC
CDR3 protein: CASSFSAWQGDYGYTF

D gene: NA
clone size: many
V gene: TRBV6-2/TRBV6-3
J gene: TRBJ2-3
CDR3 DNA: TGTGCCAGCAGTTGGGACGGCACAGATACGCAGTATTTT
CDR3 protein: CASSWDGTDTQYF

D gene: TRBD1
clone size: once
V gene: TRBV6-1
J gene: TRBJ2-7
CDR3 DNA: TGTGCCAGCACCTACCGCTCCGGGACAGGGGGCTACGAGCAGTACTTC
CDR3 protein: CASTYRSGTGGYEQYF

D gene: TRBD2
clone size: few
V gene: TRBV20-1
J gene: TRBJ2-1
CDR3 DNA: TGCAGTGCTAGTTTAGCATTTAGCGGGAGTTTAAATGAGCAGTTCTTC
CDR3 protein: CSASLAFSGSLNEQFF

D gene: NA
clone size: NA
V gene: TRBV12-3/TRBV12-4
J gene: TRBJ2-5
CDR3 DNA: TGTGCCAGCAGCGGTCGACCGGGGACGACCTTTGAAGAGACCCAGTACTTC
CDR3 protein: CASSGRPGTTFEETQYF

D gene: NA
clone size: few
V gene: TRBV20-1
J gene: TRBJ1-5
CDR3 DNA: TGCAGTGCTAGAGCCAGGGCTTTACAGCCCCAGCATTTT
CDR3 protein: CSARARALQPQHF

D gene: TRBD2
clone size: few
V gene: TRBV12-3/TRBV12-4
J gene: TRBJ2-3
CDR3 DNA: TGTGCCAGCCGGTTGAGACTAGCAACAGATACGCAGTATTTT
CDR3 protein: CASRLRLATDTQYF

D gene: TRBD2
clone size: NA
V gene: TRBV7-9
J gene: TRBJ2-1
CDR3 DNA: TGTGCCAGCAGCTTCCAAGCGGGGGGGCCTCGAGAGCAGTTCTTC
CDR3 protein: CASSFQAGGPREQFF